This TCR beta chain was sequenced in a study of Graves' ophthalmopathy and Graves' hyperthyroidism. Overall study findings and caveats: The blood repertoire also included most expanded thyroid clonotypes above 0.001 frequency. Ophthalmopathy versus stable hyperthyroidism: 13-signature model gave under 90% sensitivity, 80% to 84% specificity.

Germline V gene data show CDR1 as LNHDA and CDR2 as SQIVND (reference sequence). The CDR3 has 13 amino acids. The V and J ends lost 2 bases and 5 bases respectively, with 6 bases between them. Hyperthyroidism cases were recent diagnoses of under 2 months' duration in people aged 18 to 65. Amplification from RNA transcripts yielded the TCR beta CDR3 regions. HTBI-primed first-round RT-PCR preceded second-round multiplex PCR. TCRdb re-derived calls from the multiplex PCR reads in MiXCR, one entry per CDR3 protein. The sample lists about 390,000 distinct CDR3 sequences, roughly 15% occurring once. In its sample, this clonotype was seen many times. Its specificity is unknown.

The material sequenced was peripheral blood. V gene TRBV19 combines with J gene TRBJ2-2; D is unclear. The TCR comes from a woman between 18 and 29 years old with stable Graves' hyperthyroidism. The CDR3 is CASSISRTGELFF. CDR3 DNA: TGTGCCAGTAGTATAAGTAGAACCGGGGAGCTGTTTTTT.